Below are 23 T cell receptor beta chains sequenced from a single sample in a study of T cells in localized non-small cell lung cancer. The data were produced by immunoSEQ multiplex PCR, yet TCRdb's version contains in-frame clones alone and is incomplete. This sample has about 74,000 clones, with approximately 84% found just once. This sample comprised peripheral blood, obtained before any cancer treatment. These receptors were obtained from a female donor aged 60 or older with stage I lung adenocarcinoma.

The J gene is TRBJ2-7, the V gene TRBV6-5, with 7 bases fitting TRBD1. The V gene end was trimmed by 5 bases and the J gene end by 2 bases; junction bases not matched to a gene: 6. CDR1 and CDR2 (germline): MNHEY, SVGAGI. The CDR3 loop spans 14 amino acids. The CDR3 protein is CASSTYRGPYEQYF. The CDR3 bases are TGTGCCAGCAGTACTTACAGGGGACCCTACGAGCAGTACTTC.

V and J are TRBV19 and TRBJ2-1, with a tentative D call TRBD2 (5 bases). Trimming stripped 5 bases from V and 6 bases from J, with 11 bases between. CDR1 is LNHDA and CDR2 is SQIVND in the germline V gene (reference sequence). The CDR3 totals 13 residues. CDR3 coding DNA: TGTGCCAGTAGTCGTGGGAGAATCAATGAGCAGTTCTTC. Translating it yields CASSRGRINEQFF.

The V and J genes are TRBV19 and TRBJ1-2; 9 positions agree with TRBD1. The V and J ends lost 7 bases and 5 bases, in that order; junction bases with no gene match: 14. CDR1 LNHDA and CDR2 SQIVND come from the germline V gene (reference sequence). The CDR3 totals 16 residues. The CDR3: CASTFGTGNPWYGYTF. In DNA, the CDR3 is TGTGCCAGTACCTTCGGGACAGGGAACCCCTGGTATGGCTACACCTTC. Looking up the rest from reference TRBV19 and TRBJ1-2 gives the full variable domain: DGGITQSPKYLFRKEGQNVTLSCEQNLNHDAMYWYRQDPGQGLRLIYYSQIVNDFQKGDIAEGYSVSREKKESFPLTVTSAQKNPTAFYLCASTFGTGNPWYGYTFGSGTRLTVV.

This chain connects TRBV19 to TRBJ1-1; 8 nucleotides match TRBD1. With 1 base clipped from V and 4 bases from J, the junction kept 5 bases outside the gene matches. CDR3 size: 15 residues. The germline V gene has CDR1 LNHDA and CDR2 SQIVND (reference sequence). The CDR3 sequence: CASSIASGGATEAFF. CDR3 sequence (DNA): TGTGCCAGTAGTATAGCATCAGGGGGCGCCACTGAAGCTTTCTTT.

The chain carries TRBV28 and TRBJ2-7; 8 bases line up with TRBD1. The junction had 0 bases not matched to a gene; V was cut back by 5 bases and J by 3 bases. The CDR3 contains 12 residues. CDR1 MDHEN and CDR2 SYDVKM come from the germline V gene. This CDR3 is CASSGQGYEQYF. The CDR3 DNA sequence: TGTGCCAGCAGTGGACAGGGCTACGAGCAGTACTTC.

This chain links TRBV27 with TRBJ1-1; D unresolved. This CDR3 is 14 amino acids long. V shed 5 bases and J shed 4 bases, with 14 bases lying between them. Per germline, CDR1 MNHEY and CDR2 SMNVEV (reference sequence). In DNA, the CDR3 is TGTGCCAGCAGTCATGGAATGTTAGGCACTGAAGCTTTCTTT. It codes for CASSHGMLGTEAFF.

This chain links TRBV10-3 with TRBJ2-1; perhaps D is TRBD1 or TRBD2 (6 bases each). CDR1 is ENHRY and CDR2 is SYGVKD in the germline V gene. The length of the CDR3 is 14 residues. V was shortened by 5 bases and J by 7 bases, with 15 bases between the two germline ends. The DNA of the CDR3 is TGTGCCATCAGTACAGGGAGGCCGGTGAATGAGCAGTTCTTC. Amino acids: CAISTGRPVNEQFF.

This sequence joins TRBV6-5 and TRBJ2-1; no reliable D call. Trimming removed 1 base at V and 1 base at J, with 11 bases between. The CDR3 contains 16 residues. Germline V gives CDR1 MNHEY, CDR2 SVGAGI. Here the CDR3 DNA reads TGTGCCAGCAGTTACTACGTAACGAGGTCCTACAATGAGCAGTTCTTC. Translation gives CASSYYVTRSYNEQFF.

This clone occurred once. V is TRBV7-7 and J is TRBJ2-7, with D maybe TRBD1 (5 bases). The length of the CDR3 is 13 residues. Germline values: CDR1 SSHAT, CDR2 FNYEAQ (reference sequence). The V gene lost 5 bases and the J gene lost 7 bases, with 15 bases spanning the gap. Written as DNA, the CDR3 is TGTGCCAGCAGCCGTCAGGTGGGGCTAGAGCAGTACTTC. Protein sequence: CASSRQVGLEQYF.

V usage is TRBV6-1 and J usage is TRBJ2-7; D call uncertain. The V end was cut by 5 bases, the J end by 0 bases, with 11 bases between. The CDR3 loop spans 14 amino acids. Germline CDR1 reads MNHNS; CDR2 reads SASEGT. CDR3: CASSSLGSSYEQYF. The CDR3 bases are TGTGCCAGCAGTTCCCTGGGGTCCTCCTACGAGCAGTACTTC.

The chain uses TRBV4-3 and TRBJ2-4; 11 bases align to TRBD2. Germline trimming cut 4 bases from V and 5 bases from J; bases unmatched to any gene: 10. Germline CDR1 reads LGHNA; CDR2 reads YSLEER. This CDR3 comprises 17 residues. The CDR3 region is CASSPQKTSGAENIQYF. The CDR3 DNA sequence: TGCGCCAGCAGCCCCCAAAAGACTAGCGGGGCGGAAAACATTCAGTACTTC.

The chain carries TRBV28 and TRBJ1-5; D perhaps matches TRBD1 (6 bases). Germline V gene data show CDR1 as MDHEN and CDR2 as SYDVKM. Trimming removed 6 bases at V and 6 bases at J, with 18 bases between. This CDR3 contains 15 residues. CDR3 loop: CASSPQGAYSQPQHF. The CDR3 DNA is TGTGCCAGCAGCCCACAGGGCGCCTATAGTCAGCCCCAGCATTTT.

The V call is TRBV19, the J call TRBJ2-6; D could derive from TRBD1 or TRBD2 (6 bases each). The CDR3 spans 17 residues. Germline lookup yields CDR1 LNHDA and CDR2 SQIVND (reference sequence). The V end lost 3 bases, the J end lost 0 bases, and 12 bases lay between the germline ends. CDR3 nucleotide sequence: TGTGCCAGTAGTATTCCCGGGGGCGGCTCTGGGGCCAACGTCCTGACTTTC. Protein product: CASSIPGGGSGANVLTF.

CDR3 sequence: CSGTRTANGEQYF. In nucleotides, the CDR3 is TGCAGCGGAACAAGGACAGCTAATGGCGAGCAGTACTTC. The chain uses TRBV29-1 and TRBJ2-7; tentative D call: TRBD1 (6 bases). Trimming shortened V by 7 bases and J by 6 bases, and 19 bases separated the two germline ends. This CDR3 spans 13 amino acids. CDR1 and CDR2 from the germline V gene are SQVTM and ANQGSEA.

The chain is built from TRBV7-2 and TRBJ2-7; 11 bases map to TRBD2. The CDR3 runs 14 residues. Germline V CDR1 and CDR2: SGHTA, FQGNSA. V lost 10 bases and J lost 1; bases outside the gene matches: 6. The CDR3 here is CATRTSGSSYEQYF. The DNA for the CDR3 is TGTGCCACACGTACTAGCGGGAGTTCCTACGAGCAGTACTTC.

This clone showed up just once. The chain uses TRBV10-3 and TRBJ2-2; 8 bases are shared with TRBD1. The trim removed 6 bases at V and 6 bases at J, leaving 3 bases unmatched. This CDR3 region has 13 residues. CDR1 is ENHRY, CDR2 SYGVKD, per germline. Here the CDR3 reads CAIRQGASGELFF. In DNA form, the CDR3 reads TGTGCCATCAGGCAGGGGGCGTCCGGGGAGCTGTTTTTT.

The chain has TRBV11-3 and TRBJ1-4; D possibly corresponds to TRBD1 (5 bases). Germline values: CDR1 SGHNT, CDR2 YENEEA. CDR3 length: 15 amino acids. Deletions cut 5 bases from V and 1 base from J, with 11 bases between. The CDR3 coding sequence is TGTGCCAGCAGCCTATGGGGGGAAACTAATGAAAAACTGTTTTTT. The encoded protein is CASSLWGETNEKLFF.

V gene TRBV9 combines with J gene TRBJ2-1, with 16 nucleotides matching TRBD2. V shed 2 bases, J shed 1 base, and the junction held 9 bases outside the gene matches. From germline, CDR1 is SGDLS and CDR2 YYNGEE. This CDR3 is built from 20 residues. The CDR3 sequence is CASSVEPGLAGGSSYNEQFF. For the CDR3, the DNA is TGTGCCAGCAGCGTCGAACCGGGACTAGCGGGGGGGTCTTCCTACAATGAGCAGTTCTTC.

This chain joins TRBV7-9 and TRBJ1-1, with TRBD1 as a possible D gene (6 bases). The CDR3 spans 15 residues. In germline, CDR1 is SEHNR, CDR2 FQNEAQ (reference sequence). Trimming removed 5 bases at V and 5 bases at J, with 18 bases between. The CDR3 DNA follows: TGTGCCAGCAGCGCCCCTATCAGGGGTGGGACTGAAGCTTTCTTT. This translates into CASSAPIRGGTEAFF. Together with reference TRBV7-9 and TRBJ1-1, the CDR3 gives the full variable domain: DTGVSQNPRHKITKRGQNVTFRCDPISEHNRLYWYRQTLGQGPEFLTYFQNEAQLEKSRLLSDRFSAERPKGSFSTLEIQRTEQGDSAMYLCASSAPIRGGTEAFFGQGTRLTVV.

Turning to this clone: One junction end does not reproduce the germline sequence, and a read error may be involved. V is TRBV19 and J is TRBJ1-2; 10 positions agree with TRBD1. The CDR3 covers 13 residues. Per the germline V gene, CDR1 is LNHDA and CDR2 is SQIVND (reference sequence). The CDR3 here is CASSRGQGRLLFF. The CDR3 coding sequence is TGTGCCAGTAGTAGGGGACAGGGGAGACTTCTATTCTTC.

J is TRBJ1-2 and V is TRBV19; TRBD1 aligns across 11 bases. The J segment lost 3 bases and the V segment lost 8 bases, leaving 5 bases of the junction unmatched. The V gene's germline CDR1 is LNHDA and CDR2 SQIVND (reference sequence). This CDR3 is built from 14 residues. The CDR3 sequence is CASSRTGGDYGYTF. In nucleotides, the CDR3 is TGTGCCAGTTCCCGGACAGGGGGCGACTATGGCTACACCTTC.

V and J are TRBV5-5 and TRBJ2-3, with 12 positions matching TRBD2. The CDR3 totals 16 residues. After removal of 1 base from V and 8 bases from J, the junction contained 8 bases not matched to a gene. CDR1 is SGHKS, CDR2 YYEKEE, per germline (reference sequence). CDR3: CASSLQLAGGYRTQYF. DNA for the CDR3: TGTGCCAGCAGCTTGCAGCTAGCGGGAGGGTATCGTACGCAGTATTTT.

The V and J genes are TRBV27 and TRBJ1-1; the D is unclear. From germline, CDR1 is MNHEY and CDR2 SMNVEV (reference sequence). Trimming removed 4 bases from V and 0 bases from J, with 15 bases in between. CDR3 size: 16 residues. The CDR3 sequence is CASSSEIGFLNTEAFF. For the CDR3, the DNA is TGTGCCAGCAGTTCCGAAATAGGGTTTTTGAACACTGAAGCTTTCTTT.